These T cell receptor beta chains were read from a single sample in a study of blood T cells in healthy people across ages. TCRdb re-analysed the 5' RACE reads in MiXCR, keeping a single row per CDR3 protein. The repertoire consists of 1.5 million to 2 million distinct CDR3 sequences, with roughly 30% occurring once and the leading ten covering 7.7%. The specimen was blood. The receptors were sampled from a young woman in good health. Each CDR3 is given with its conserved first and last residue. D genes are given only for firm matches. Rows may omit the clone size; those that give it use once, few, many or a size class.

J gene: TRBJ1-1
D gene: .
V gene: TRBV6-1
clone size: .
CDR3 protein: CASSEGGWRTEAFF
CDR3 DNA: TGTGCCAGCAGTGAAGGGGGCTGGAGGACTGAAGCTTTCTTT

J gene: TRBJ2-3
D gene: TRBD2
V gene: TRBV4-3
clone size: .
CDR3 protein: CASSQLAGEADTQYF
CDR3 DNA: TGCGCCAGCAGCCAACTAGCGGGAGAAGCAGATACGCAGTATTTT

J gene: TRBJ2-1
D gene: .
V gene: TRBV11-2
clone size: .
CDR3 protein: CASSLPGRHNEQFF
CDR3 DNA: TGTGCCAGCAGCTTACCGGGAAGACACAATGAGCAGTTCTTC

J gene: TRBJ2-1
D gene: .
V gene: TRBV7-2
clone size: .
CDR3 protein: CASSPLTRNEQFF
CDR3 DNA: TGTGCCAGCAGCCCTCTCACAAGGAATGAGCAGTTCTTC

J gene: TRBJ1-5
D gene: .
V gene: TRBV4-1
clone size: few
CDR3 protein: CASSQVPDSNQPQHF
CDR3 DNA: TGCGCCAGCAGCCAAGTCCCTGATAGCAATCAGCCCCAGCATTTT

J gene: TRBJ2-2
D gene: TRBD1
V gene: TRBV20-1
clone size: few
CDR3 protein: CSAPRTGVGTGELFF
CDR3 DNA: TGCAGTGCTCCCCGGACAGGGGTTGGCACCGGGGAGCTGTTTTTT

J gene: TRBJ2-5
D gene: .
V gene: TRBV5-1
clone size: few
CDR3 protein: CASSDYPQETQYF
CDR3 DNA: TGCGCCAGCTCGGACTATCCGCAAGAGACCCAGTACTTC

J gene: TRBJ2-4
D gene: .
V gene: TRBV25-1
clone size: .
CDR3 protein: CASGVGGVQSIQYF
CDR3 DNA: TGTGCCAGTGGGGTGGGGGGAGTCCAAAGCATTCAGTACTTC

J gene: TRBJ2-1
D gene: TRBD2
V gene: TRBV6-5
clone size: .
CDR3 protein: CASSYSGLAGGRSYNEQFF
CDR3 DNA: TGTGCCAGCAGTTACTCTGGCCTAGCGGGGGGGCGATCCTACAATGAGCAGTTCTTC

J gene: TRBJ2-3
D gene: .
V gene: TRBV10-1
clone size: few
CDR3 protein: CASSVGQASTDTQYF
CDR3 DNA: TGCGCCAGCAGTGTGGGCCAGGCGAGCACAGATACGCAGTATTTT

J gene: TRBJ2-1
D gene: TRBD2
V gene: TRBV10-3
clone size: many
CDR3 protein: CAIGQGGYNEQFF
CDR3 DNA: TGTGCCATCGGCCAGGGAGGGTACAATGAGCAGTTCTTC

J gene: TRBJ1-1
D gene: .
V gene: TRBV4-1
clone size: .
CDR3 protein: CASSQVGRGPMNTEAFF
CDR3 DNA: TGCGCCAGCAGCCAAGTGGGTCGCGGGCCCATGAACACTGAAGCTTTCTTT

J gene: TRBJ2-1
D gene: TRBD2
V gene: TRBV7-2
clone size: .
CDR3 protein: CASSQMGLGTNEQFF
CDR3 DNA: TGTGCCAGCAGCCAGATGGGACTAGGTACCAATGAGCAGTTCTTC

J gene: TRBJ2-7
D gene: .
V gene: TRBV28
clone size: many
CDR3 protein: CASGLTTGTGTYEQYF
CDR3 DNA: TGTGCCAGCGGCCTTACCACCGGGACGGGAACCTACGAGCAGTACTTC

J gene: TRBJ1-2
D gene: TRBD1
V gene: TRBV6-6
clone size: .
CDR3 protein: CAGTPRGIFYGYTF
CDR3 DNA: TGTGCCGGCACCCCCAGGGGGATTTTCTATGGCTACACCTTC

J gene: TRBJ2-5
D gene: TRBD2
V gene: TRBV20-1
clone size: few
CDR3 protein: CSASTSGRAGETQYF
CDR3 DNA: TGCAGTGCTTCGACTAGCGGGAGGGCTGGCGAGACCCAGTACTTC

J gene: TRBJ2-6
D gene: .
V gene: TRBV3-1
clone size: few
CDR3 protein: CASSSIGQSPHSGANVPTF
CDR3 DNA: TGTGCCAGCAGCTCAATCGGACAGTCCCCTCATTCTGGGGCCAACGTCCCGACTTTC

J gene: TRBJ2-6
D gene: TRBD2
V gene: TRBV9
clone size: .
CDR3 protein: CASSVGPSGGTGGANVLTF
CDR3 DNA: TGTGCCAGCAGCGTAGGCCCTAGCGGGGGGACGGGGGGGGCCAACGTCCTGACTTTC

J gene: TRBJ2-1
D gene: TRBD2
V gene: TRBV29-1
clone size: .
CDR3 protein: CSAEAGLAETQFF
CDR3 DNA: TGCAGCGCTGAAGCGGGGCTAGCGGAGACCCAGTTCTTC

J gene: TRBJ2-2
D gene: .
V gene: TRBV5-1
clone size: .
CDR3 protein: CASSLLGDPGELFF
CDR3 DNA: TGCGCCAGCAGCTTGCTCGGGGACCCCGGGGAGCTGTTTTTT

J gene: TRBJ2-5
D gene: .
V gene: TRBV7-8
clone size: few
CDR3 protein: CASSHPGQETQYF
CDR3 DNA: TGTGCCAGCAGCCACCCAGGGCAAGAGACCCAGTACTTC

J gene: TRBJ2-7
D gene: .
V gene: TRBV12-3/TRBV12-4
clone size: .
CDR3 protein: CVSSLTESSYEQYF
CDR3 DNA: TGTGTCAGCAGTTTGACGGAAAGCTCCTACGAGCAGTACTTC